This T cell receptor (beta chain) was documented in a study of T-cell reconstitution after alpha-beta-depleted transplantation in children. General study points: Newly generated T cells supplied most T-cell counts and diversity one year post-transplant. Expanded clones from the graft, numbering several hundred, reportedly supplied alpha-beta T cells about two months after transplant.

TCRbeta library construction was performed incorporating unique molecular identifiers. TCRdb re-called the PCR reads with MiXCR, one entry per CDR3 protein. The repertoire includes about 110,000 distinct CDR3 sequences, approximately 10% of them detected once, and under 40% sits in the top ten. As to this clonotype: What it binds is unknown.

This TCR came from a boy younger than 10 with acute lymphoblastic leukemia, due to receive a stem cell transplant. The sequenced sample was PBMCs, obtained before TCRalphabeta/CD19-depleted stem cell transplant.

The CDR3 spells CSVRQGILDGYTF. CDR3 DNA sequence: TGCAGCGTTAGACAGGGGATATTGGATGGCTACACCTTC. The V gene is TRBV29-1, the J gene TRBJ1-2, with 8 bases fitting TRBD1. There are 13 residues in the CDR3. V trimming: 5 bases; J trimming: 6 bases; junction bases outside the gene matches: 8. The germline V gene has CDR1 SQVTM and CDR2 ANQGSEA.